This T cell receptor (beta chain) was identified during a study of shared clonotypes between healthy human individuals. The method was immunoSEQ multiplex PCR; TCRdb's version includes in-frame clones alone and lacks a portion of them. The sample shows around 550,000 clones, about 95% of them seen only once. Germline assignment: CDR1 LNHDA and CDR2 SQIVND (reference sequence). CDR3 length: 16 residues. Trimming cost V 4 bases and J 7 bases; bases outside gene matches: 8. Study observations and caveats: Among donors, the sharing of clonotypes was expected to be influenced by sequencing depth.

Worth noting for this clone: What it binds is unknown.

This sequence joins TRBV19 and TRBJ1-5; 12 nucleotides align to TRBD1. The origin of this receptor is a woman aged 25-40 years in good health. The sample consisted of naive CD4+ T cells sorted from blood. Indicated subset: CD45RA+ positively selected. CDR3 in DNA: TGTGCCAGTAGTAGGGACAGGGGGCAAGGGGGCCAGCCCCAGCATTTT. It is translated as CASSRDRGQGGQPQHF. Full variable domain (rest looked up from reference TRBV19 and TRBJ1-5): DGGITQSPKYLFRKEGQNVTLSCEQNLNHDAMYWYRQDPGQGLRLIYYSQIVNDFQKGDIAEGYSVSREKKESFPLTVTSAQKNPTAFYLCASSRDRGQGGQPQHFGDGTRLSIL.